This entry describes one T cell receptor (beta chain). No antigen is known for it. The repertoire was sequenced with immunoSEQ multiplex PCR; TCRdb's copy has only in-frame clones and lacks some. Of about 140,000 clones listed, 80% to 95% were seen once; the top ten hold approximately 0.96%. This CDR3 has 16 residues. Germline V gene data show CDR1 as SNHLY and CDR2 as FYNNEI. Trimming removed 1 base from V and 7 bases from J, with 16 bases in between. The data belong to a study of T cell responses to AZD1222 COVID-19 vaccine. General study results and limits: Donors, mostly white British, included more females; clonal diversity was possibly underestimated.

The V and J genes are TRBV2 and TRBJ2-2; D not resolved. This sequence was found in an adult in good health. Sample: peripheral blood, taken on day 0 of MenACWY control vaccination. The CDR3: CASSEERASTGGELFF. In DNA form, the CDR3 reads TGTGCCAGCAGTGAAGAAAGGGCATCTACCGGCGGGGAGCTGTTTTTT.